A selection of T cell receptor beta chains follows, all from one sample in a study of T-cell memory formation after mild COVID-19. TCRdb reanalysed the 5' RACE reads using MiXCR and keeps one entry per CDR3 protein. Here the sample spans some 490,000 distinct CDR3 sequences, 15% to 20% being singletons. The sequencing sample was made of PBMCs or a T cell subset sorted from them (not recorded which). The origin of the receptors is an adult woman who had mild COVID-19 (a few samples of this study predate the infection). Cell type and time point are not known. Each CDR3 is given with its conserved first and last residue. A D gene is named only where the DNA matches it firmly. Clone size is given for some rows only: seen once, a few or many times, or a class if the clone is expanded.

CDR3aa: CASSLAGNAGYTF; CDR3nt: TGTGCCAGCAGTTTAGCCGGGAACGCTGGCTACACCTTC; abundance: many; v_gene: TRBV12-3/TRBV12-4; d_gene: -; j_gene: TRBJ1-2
CDR3aa: CATSDSPDRRGSTDTQYF; CDR3nt: TGTGCCACCAGTGATTCCCCAGACAGGCGGGGGAGCACAGATACGCAGTATTTT; abundance: -; v_gene: TRBV24-1; d_gene: -; j_gene: TRBJ2-3
CDR3aa: CSASLRYTEAFF; CDR3nt: TGCAGTGCTAGTTTGCGTTACACTGAAGCTTTCTTT; abundance: few; v_gene: TRBV20-1; d_gene: -; j_gene: TRBJ1-1
CDR3aa: CASSSFSGQANEKLFF; CDR3nt: TGTGCCAGCAGTTCGTTTTCGGGACAGGCGAATGAAAAACTGTTTTTT; abundance: -; v_gene: TRBV12-3/TRBV12-4; d_gene: TRBD1; j_gene: TRBJ1-4
CDR3aa: CSASLWGLNTEAFF; CDR3nt: TGCAGTGCTAGTCTCTGGGGATTGAACACTGAAGCTTTCTTT; abundance: -; v_gene: TRBV20-1; d_gene: -; j_gene: TRBJ1-1
CDR3aa: CASSPFGTGVTEAFF; CDR3nt: TGTGCCAGCTCACCATTTGGGACAGGGGTCACTGAAGCTTTCTTT; abundance: -; v_gene: TRBV18; d_gene: TRBD1; j_gene: TRBJ1-1
CDR3aa: CASTREGYSGNTIYF; CDR3nt: TGTGCCAGCACTAGAGAAGGGTACTCTGGAAACACCATATATTTT; abundance: few; v_gene: TRBV2; d_gene: -; j_gene: TRBJ1-3
CDR3aa: CASSKQGVGETQYF; CDR3nt: TGTGCCAGCAGCAAACAGGGAGTGGGGGAGACCCAGTACTTC; abundance: few; v_gene: TRBV5-4; d_gene: -; j_gene: TRBJ2-5
CDR3aa: CASGDIMNTEAFF; CDR3nt: TGTGCCAGCGGGGACATCATGAACACTGAAGCTTTCTTT; abundance: few; v_gene: TRBV6-5; d_gene: -; j_gene: TRBJ1-1
CDR3aa: CASSGDRDTGELFF; CDR3nt: TGTGCCAGCAGTGGGGACAGGGACACCGGGGAGCTGTTTTTT; abundance: -; v_gene: TRBV2; d_gene: TRBD1; j_gene: TRBJ2-2
CDR3aa: CATSSLIGTGGQEQFF; CDR3nt: TGTGCCACCAGCTCCCTCATCGGGACAGGGGGGCAAGAGCAGTTCTTC; abundance: -; v_gene: TRBV15; d_gene: TRBD1; j_gene: TRBJ2-1
CDR3aa: CATRSIGGTYEQYF; CDR3nt: TGTGCCACCCGGAGTATAGGGGGTACCTACGAGCAGTACTTC; abundance: -; v_gene: TRBV16; d_gene: -; j_gene: TRBJ2-7
CDR3aa: CATSDSPGRGANVLTF; CDR3nt: TGTGCCACCAGTGATTCCCCCGGGCGTGGGGCCAACGTCCTGACTTTC; abundance: -; v_gene: TRBV24-1; d_gene: -; j_gene: TRBJ2-6
CDR3aa: CSASLYADRSYNEQFF; CDR3nt: TGCAGTGCTAGTCTGTACGCGGACCGCTCCTACAATGAGCAGTTCTTC; abundance: -; v_gene: TRBV20-1; d_gene: -; j_gene: TRBJ2-1
CDR3aa: CASSVNADPSYEQYF; CDR3nt: TGTGCCAGCAGCGTAAACGCAGATCCCTCCTACGAGCAGTACTTC; abundance: -; v_gene: TRBV9; d_gene: -; j_gene: TRBJ2-7
CDR3aa: CASSASGRSEQYF; CDR3nt: TGTGCCAGCAGCGCTAGCGGGAGGAGCGAGCAGTACTTC; abundance: -; v_gene: TRBV9; d_gene: TRBD2; j_gene: TRBJ2-7
CDR3aa: CASSPGTRLLEQYF; CDR3nt: TGTGCCAGTAGTCCCGGGACAAGGTTGTTAGAGCAGTACTTC; abundance: few; v_gene: TRBV19; d_gene: -; j_gene: TRBJ2-7
CDR3aa: CASSIGTPSNQPQHF; CDR3nt: TGTGCCAGTAGTATCGGTACACCTAGCAATCAGCCCCAGCATTTT; abundance: -; v_gene: TRBV19; d_gene: -; j_gene: TRBJ1-5
CDR3aa: CATSDPDRPNSYEQYF; CDR3nt: TGTGCCACCAGTGATCCGGACAGACCCAATTCCTACGAGCAGTACTTC; abundance: few; v_gene: TRBV24-1; d_gene: -; j_gene: TRBJ2-7
CDR3aa: CASSYPRGRRNNEQFF; CDR3nt: TGTGCCAGCAGCTACCCCAGGGGGAGACGTAACAATGAGCAGTTCTTC; abundance: many; v_gene: TRBV6-2/TRBV6-3; d_gene: TRBD1; j_gene: TRBJ2-1
CDR3aa: CAISETVIWGQPQHF; CDR3nt: TGTGCCATCAGTGAGACAGTCATATGGGGTCAGCCCCAGCATTTT; abundance: -; v_gene: TRBV10-3; d_gene: -; j_gene: TRBJ1-5
CDR3aa: CASSLSPGPYGYTF; CDR3nt: TGTGCCAGCAGCTTAAGTCCAGGGCCGTATGGCTACACCTTC; abundance: -; v_gene: TRBV7-8; d_gene: -; j_gene: TRBJ1-2
CDR3aa: CAISESSYEQYF; CDR3nt: TGTGCCATCAGTGAGTCCTCCTACGAGCAGTACTTC; abundance: many; v_gene: TRBV10-3; d_gene: -; j_gene: TRBJ2-7
CDR3aa: CASSRGQGPTDTQYF; CDR3nt: TGTGCCAGCAGTAGGGGACAGGGTCCCACAGATACGCAGTATTTT; abundance: -; v_gene: TRBV5-5; d_gene: TRBD1; j_gene: TRBJ2-3
CDR3aa: CASSFGGVGEAFF; CDR3nt: TGTGCCAGCAGCTTTGGGGGGGTAGGTGAAGCTTTCTTT; abundance: -; v_gene: TRBV7-3; d_gene: -; j_gene: TRBJ1-1
CDR3aa: CAFKGTETYEQYF; CDR3nt: TGTGCCTTCAAGGGGACGGAGACCTACGAGCAGTACTTC; abundance: -; v_gene: TRBV10-3; d_gene: -; j_gene: TRBJ2-7
CDR3aa: CASSPQDTNYGYTF; CDR3nt: TGTGCCAGCAGCCCACAGGACACTAACTATGGCTACACCTTC; abundance: -; v_gene: TRBV5-6; d_gene: -; j_gene: TRBJ1-2
CDR3aa: CASSLVVLGEQYF; CDR3nt: TGTGCCAGCAGCTTAGTCGTACTTGGAGAGCAGTACTTC; abundance: -; v_gene: TRBV7-9; d_gene: -; j_gene: TRBJ2-7
CDR3aa: CASSLIGWGQGPNTEAFF; CDR3nt: TGCGCCAGCAGCTTGATTGGCTGGGGGCAGGGCCCAAACACTGAAGCTTTCTTT; abundance: -; v_gene: TRBV5-1; d_gene: -; j_gene: TRBJ1-1
CDR3aa: CSARAGAGAQPQHF; CDR3nt: TGCAGTGCTAGAGCAGGGGCAGGGGCTCAGCCCCAGCATTTT; abundance: -; v_gene: TRBV20-1; d_gene: -; j_gene: TRBJ1-5
CDR3aa: CASSYNSGGAIEQFF; CDR3nt: TGTGCCAGCAGTTACAATAGCGGGGGGGCAATTGAGCAGTTCTTC; abundance: few; v_gene: TRBV12-3/TRBV12-4; d_gene: TRBD2; j_gene: TRBJ2-1
CDR3aa: CASSSPFGTSGGGSTDTQYF; CDR3nt: TGTGCCAGCAGTTCCCCTTTCGGGACTAGCGGGGGGGGAAGCACAGATACGCAGTATTTT; abundance: few; v_gene: TRBV12-3/TRBV12-4; d_gene: TRBD2; j_gene: TRBJ2-3
CDR3aa: CASSPPRGTGELFF; CDR3nt: TGTGCCAGCTCACCACCCAGGGGCACCGGGGAGCTGTTTTTT; abundance: few; v_gene: TRBV18; d_gene: -; j_gene: TRBJ2-2
CDR3aa: CASSLKSFGTSGAGTDTQYF; CDR3nt: TGTGCCAGCAGCTTAAAATCCTTTGGGACTAGCGGGGCCGGCACAGATACGCAGTATTTT; abundance: -; v_gene: TRBV7-3; d_gene: TRBD2; j_gene: TRBJ2-3
CDR3aa: CASSYVGGVNTEAFF; CDR3nt: TGTGCCAGCAGTTACGTTGGGGGGGTTAACACTGAAGCTTTCTTT; abundance: few; v_gene: TRBV6-5; d_gene: -; j_gene: TRBJ1-1
CDR3aa: CASSLAKGEAFF; CDR3nt: TGCGCCAGCAGCTTGGCAAAAGGGGAAGCTTTCTTT; abundance: -; v_gene: TRBV5-1; d_gene: -; j_gene: TRBJ1-1